Following are 10 T cell receptor beta chains from one sample sequenced in a study of cytotoxic CD8 clonotypes in ibrutinib-treated CLL. Profiled with immunoSEQ multiplex PCR; TCRdb holds only in-frame clones, not every one. Here the sample spans about 300,000 clones, roughly 71% being singletons. The material sequenced was PBMCs, taken after 36 months of ibrutinib treatment. These receptors were obtained from a human donor with chronic lymphocytic leukemia.

This clone has more than one count but fewer than ten. The rearrangement joins TRBV10-3 to TRBJ1-6; 7 bases are shared with TRBD1. J was trimmed by 0 bases and V by 6 bases; bases with no gene match: 2. This CDR3 is built from 15 residues. Germline V gene lookup returns CDR1 ENHRY and CDR2 SYGVKD. The CDR3 region has the DNA TGTGCCATCAGGCGGGACAGCTCCTATAATTCACCCCTCCACTTT. This gives the protein CAIRRDSSYNSPLHF.

This clone showed up just once. The chain uses TRBV2 and TRBJ2-2; D gene uncertain. Germline V gene sequence: CDR1 SNHLY, CDR2 FYNNEI. The CDR3 contains 10 residues. The V end was cut by 11 bases, the J end by 6 bases, with 7 bases between. The CDR3, as DNA: TGTGCCTCTTGGGCCGGGGAGCTGTTTTTT. Translation gives CASWAGELFF.

This clone was recorded a few times. The V gene is TRBV5-1, the J gene TRBJ2-7; TRBD2 matches 7 bases. Germline assignment: CDR1 SGHRS and CDR2 YFSETQ. The CDR3 is 16 residues long. With V trimmed by 3 bases and J by 3 bases, 12 bases remained unmatched. The CDR3 loop is CASSWAFGGRVYEQYF. For the CDR3, the DNA is TGCGCCAGCAGCTGGGCCTTCGGCGGGAGAGTCTACGAGCAGTACTTC.

CDR3 sequence (DNA): TGTGCCAGCAGCTCGCTTTTTTCGGCTTGGGAGACCCAGTACTTC. Translation: CASSSLFSAWETQYF. The chain couples TRBV7-2 to TRBJ2-5; D unresolved. Germline-derived CDR1 and CDR2 are SGHTA and FQGNSA. CDR3 length: 15 residues. V was cut by 4 bases and J by 5 bases, with 17 bases left in between. The full variable domain, with the rest looked up from reference TRBV7-2 and TRBJ2-5, is GAGVSQSPSNKVTEKGKDVELRCDPISGHTALYWYRQSLGQGLEFLIYFQGNSAPDKSGLPSDRFSAERTGGSVSTLTIQRTQQEDSAVYLCASSSLFSAWETQYFGPGTRLLVL.

The chain recombines TRBV5-1 with TRBJ1-1; D perhaps matches TRBD1 (5 bases). Per germline, CDR1 SGHRS and CDR2 YFSETQ. This CDR3 has 14 amino acids. Deletions cut 3 bases from V and 3 bases from J, with 12 bases between. DNA for the CDR3: TGCGCCAGCAGCTATTTTCCGGGGCACACTGAAGCTTTCTTT. This encodes CASSYFPGHTEAFF.

This clone was seen only a few times. The chain employs TRBV7-6 and TRBJ2-3, with D unresolved. Germline CDR1 and CDR2: SGHVS and FNYEAQ. There are 14 residues in the CDR3. The ends were cut back, 5 bases at V and 2 bases at J, with 11 bases in the middle. The CDR3 protein is CASSVRILTDTQYF. The DNA of the CDR3 is TGTGCCAGCAGCGTACGTATCCTCACAGATACGCAGTATTTT.

The chain employs TRBV11-1 and TRBJ2-7; D unclear. V was pared by 2 bases and J by 6 bases, with 8 bases between. CDR3 length equals 12 residues. CDR1 and CDR2 (germline): SGHAT, FQDESV (reference sequence). Written as DNA, the CDR3 is TGTGCCAGCAGCTTATACCTCCGCGAGCAGTACTTC. Its protein is CASSLYLREQYF.

The genes are TRBV28 and TRBJ1-4; perhaps TRBD1 as D (6 bases). The V gene lost 2 bases and the J gene lost 7 bases, with 11 bases spanning the gap. Per the germline V gene, CDR1 is MDHEN and CDR2 is SYDVKM. This CDR3 contains 14 residues. The CDR3: CASSLIGGREKLFF. In nucleotides, the CDR3 is TGTGCCAGCAGTTTAATAGGGGGTCGTGAAAAACTGTTTTTT.

The V gene is TRBV19, the J gene TRBJ2-5; D might be TRBD1 (5 bases). Germline V gene data show CDR1 as LNHDA and CDR2 as SQIVND (reference sequence). V was pared by 5 bases and J by 2 bases, with 27 bases between. The length of the CDR3 is 19 residues. The CDR3 DNA reads as TGTGCCAGTAGTCGCCATTGGGGTATAGGGCAGGGTGCGCAAGAGACCCAGTACTTC. Translated: CASSRHWGIGQGAQETQYF.

The chain couples TRBV2 to TRBJ2-7; 7 bases align to TRBD1. The CDR3 sequence is 14 residues long. The V and J ends lost 2 bases and 5 bases, in that order; junction bases with no gene match: 6. Germline loops: CDR1 SNHLY, CDR2 FYNNEI. The CDR3 loop reads CASSETGAPDEQYF. In DNA form, the CDR3 reads TGTGCCAGCAGTGAAACAGGGGCTCCCGACGAGCAGTACTTC.